Below are 19 T cell receptor beta chains sequenced from a single sample in a study of OX40 agonist ivuxolimab in advanced cancers. TCRdb keeps only in-frame clones here, not all; method: immunoSEQ multiplex PCR. The sample holds tens of thousands of clones, approximately 84% seen once. The starting material was CD4+ or CD8+ T cells sorted from blood, obtained in a trial of the OX40 agonist ivuxolimab. The receptor set was obtained from an adult with an advanced solid tumor such as melanoma, head and neck, liver or kidney cancer.

This clone was counted only a few times. The rearrangement links TRBV11-3 to TRBJ2-5; D may be TRBD2 (7 bases). The CDR3 is made up of 15 amino acids. In germline, CDR1 is SGHNT, CDR2 YENEEA. The V gene lost 0 bases and the J gene lost 3 bases, with 11 bases spanning the gap. The CDR3 spells CASSLDQGREETQYF. Here the CDR3 DNA reads TGTGCCAGCAGCTTAGACCAGGGGAGGGAAGAGACCCAGTACTTC. The full variable domain, its missing parts supplied by reference TRBV11-3 and TRBJ2-5, is EAGVVQSPRYKIIEKKQPVAFWCNPISGHNTLYWYLQNLGQGPELLIRYENEEAVDDSQLPKDRFSAERLKGVDSTLKIQPAELGDSAVYLCASSLDQGREETQYFGPGTRLLVL.

A word on this clone: Other DNA sequences within the sample encode an identical CDR3. This chain uses TRBV6-6 with TRBJ2-7, with 7 bases matching TRBD1. Trimming took 6 bases from V and 4 from J; bases not matched to a gene: 9. Germline-derived CDR1 and CDR2 are MNHNY and SVGAGI (reference sequence). The CDR3 totals 14 residues. The CDR3 DNA follows: TGTGCCAGCAGAAGCCGGGACAGACCATACGAGCAGTACTTC. It yields the protein CASRSRDRPYEQYF.

The V and J genes are TRBV4-3 and TRBJ1-3; no definite D call. The CDR3 has 16 amino acids. Germline CDR1 reads LGHNA; CDR2 reads YSLEER. Trimming took off 0 bases at V and 4 bases at J, with 13 bases between the two ends. The CDR3 bases are TGCGCCAGCAGCCAAGAATCGGCAGGTTCCGGAAACACCATATATTTT. Translating gives CASSQESAGSGNTIYF.

This clone was recorded once. V and J are TRBV4-2 and TRBJ2-7; 9 bases are a match to TRBD1. Trimming removed 4 bases from V and 4 bases from J; junction bases left unmatched: 5. This CDR3 has 14 residues. The germline V gene has CDR1 LGHNA and CDR2 YNFKEQ. This CDR3 is CASSPHGQGYEQYF. The CDR3 region has the DNA TGTGCCAGCAGCCCCCACGGACAGGGGTACGAGCAGTACTTC.

The J gene is TRBJ1-1, the V gene TRBV7-8; tentatively, D is TRBD1 (5 bases). V was shortened by 1 base and J by 3 bases, with 9 bases between the two germline ends. From germline, CDR1 is SGHVS and CDR2 FQNEAQ. The CDR3 is 14 amino acids. The CDR3 region has the DNA TGTGCCAGCAGCTTAGGGTCAGGGTACACTGAAGCTTTCTTT. Protein product: CASSLGSGYTEAFF.

This clone was recorded a few times. This chain links TRBV10-2 with TRBJ2-7, with 7 bases lining up with TRBD1. The germline V gene has CDR1 WSHSY and CDR2 SAAADI. This CDR3 spans 16 amino acids. Germline trimming cut 3 bases from V and 0 bases from J; bases unmatched to any gene: 8. CDR3 region: CASSDFSRDSSYEQYF. For the CDR3, the DNA is TGCGCCAGCAGTGATTTTAGCCGGGACAGCTCCTACGAGCAGTACTTC.

The chain employs TRBV19 and TRBJ2-3; 7 bases match TRBD2. Trimming removed 3 bases from V and 0 bases from J; junction bases left unmatched: 3. Germline values: CDR1 LNHDA, CDR2 SQIVND (reference sequence). The CDR3 spans 15 residues. DNA of the CDR3: TGTGCCAGTAGTATCGGCGGGAGAAGCACAGATACGCAGTATTTT. Translation: CASSIGGRSTDTQYF. Variable domain in full (rest from reference TRBV19 and TRBJ2-3): DGGITQSPKYLFRKEGQNVTLSCEQNLNHDAMYWYRQDPGQGLRLIYYSQIVNDFQKGDIAEGYSVSREKKESFPLTVTSAQKNPTAFYLCASSIGGRSTDTQYFGPGTRLTVL.

The chain couples TRBV9 to TRBJ1-5; D remains ambiguous. This CDR3 has 15 residues. Germline V CDR1 and CDR2: SGDLS, YYNGEE. With 0 bases removed from V and 9 bases from J, the gap between germline ends came to 16 bases. The CDR3 here is CASSVDLSSDGPQHF. CDR3 in DNA: TGTGCCAGCAGCGTAGATCTGTCCTCGGATGGGCCCCAGCATTTT.

The V call is TRBV5-1, the J call TRBJ2-1, with 8 bases matching TRBD1. The V gene end was trimmed by 0 bases and the J gene end by 2 bases; junction bases not matched to a gene: 4. The germline gives CDR1 SGHRS, CDR2 YFSETQ. The CDR3 is made up of 16 amino acids. CDR3 sequence reads: CASSLVSDRAYNEQFF. Written as DNA, the CDR3 is TGCGCCAGCAGCTTGGTTTCGGACAGGGCCTACAATGAGCAGTTCTTC.

Only one count was recorded for this clone. The chain joins TRBV9 to TRBJ1-1; D is uncertain. There are 14 residues in the CDR3. The germline V gene encodes CDR1 SGDLS and CDR2 YYNGEE. The ends were cut back, 0 bases at V and 1 base at J, with 7 bases in the middle. CDR3 loop: CASSVGSKNTEAFF. The CDR3 DNA is TGTGCCAGCAGCGTAGGGTCCAAGAACACTGAAGCTTTCTTT.

The V gene is TRBV11-2, the J gene TRBJ1-1; D perhaps matches TRBD1 (5 bases). Per the germline V gene, CDR1 is SGHAT and CDR2 is FQNNGV. V was clipped by 2 bases and J by 4 bases, with 11 bases between them. The CDR3 extends over 14 amino acids. The DNA for the CDR3 is TGTGCCAGCAGCTTATGGGCTGGGGCCACTGAAGCTTTCTTT. Amino acid sequence: CASSLWAGATEAFF.

The chain couples TRBV5-4 to TRBJ2-7; the D gene is possibly TRBD2 (7 bases). CDR1 is SGHNT, CDR2 YYREEE, per germline (reference sequence). CDR3 size: 16 residues. The V gene lost 4 bases and the J gene lost 2 bases, with 19 bases spanning the gap. Here the CDR3 reads CASSPGVGGAAYEQYF. In DNA form, the CDR3 reads TGTGCCAGCAGCCCGGGGGTGGGGGGGGCGGCCTACGAGCAGTACTTC.

This clone was recorded a few times. The rearrangement links TRBV7-9 to TRBJ1-1; D remains unclear. From germline, CDR1 is SEHNR and CDR2 FQNEAQ (reference sequence). The CDR3 spans 13 residues. Trimming left V 4 bases short and J 5 bases short, with 11 bases between. CDR3 sequence: CASSYSSGTEAFF. CDR3 nucleotide sequence: TGTGCCAGCAGCTATTCCTCGGGGACTGAAGCTTTCTTT.

This rearrangement joins TRBV7-9 to TRBJ1-6, with D possibly TRBD1 on 6 matching bases. Germline V CDR1 and CDR2: SEHNR, FQNEAQ (reference sequence). The V end lost 10 bases, the J end lost 7 bases, and 17 bases lay between the germline ends. This CDR3 is built from 14 residues. The CDR3 here is CATLETGGNSPLHF. The CDR3 region has the DNA TGTGCCACACTAGAGACAGGAGGCAATTCACCCCTCCACTTT.

This chain uses TRBV11-3 with TRBJ1-1, with unresolved D. V was shortened by 5 bases and J by 2 bases, with 3 bases between the two germline ends. Germline CDR1 and CDR2: SGHNT and YENEEA. The CDR3 has 11 residues. CDR3 loop: CASSINTEAFF. CDR3 DNA sequence: TGTGCCAGCAGCATAAACACTGAAGCTTTCTTT.

This rearrangement joins TRBV5-4 to TRBJ1-2; D unclear. The CDR3 length is 14 residues. V was shortened by 1 base and J by 2 bases, with 9 bases between the two germline ends. Germline V gives CDR1 SGHNT, CDR2 YYREEE (reference sequence). The CDR3 sequence: CASSLNAENYGYTF. In nucleotides, the CDR3 is TGTGCCAGCAGCTTGAATGCGGAGAACTATGGCTACACCTTC. Looking up the rest from reference TRBV5-4 and TRBJ1-2 gives the full variable domain: ETGVTQSPTHLIKTRGQQVTLRCSSQSGHNTVSWYQQALGQGPQFIFQYYREEENGRGNFPPRFSGLQFPNYSSELNVNALELDDSALYLCASSLNAENYGYTFGSGTRLTVV.

The genes are TRBV4-3 and TRBJ2-7; D is perhaps TRBD1 (6 bases). Germline CDR1 is LGHNA and CDR2 is YSLEER. This CDR3 comprises 15 residues. V was cut by 4 bases and J by 3 bases, with 16 bases left in between. The CDR3 DNA follows: TGCGCCAGCAGCCCAAGCCGGGACACTTTCTACGAGCAGTACTTC. Translation: CASSPSRDTFYEQYF.

CDR3 region: CASSGRVLSYEQYF. Written as DNA, the CDR3 is TGTGCCAGCAGTGGGAGAGTGCTGTCCTACGAGCAGTACTTC. This chain connects TRBV28 to TRBJ2-7; TRBD2 is a possible D gene (5 bases). The CDR3 is 14 amino acids. The ends were cut back, 5 bases at V and 1 base at J, with 12 bases in the middle. Looked up from germline, CDR1 is MDHEN and CDR2 is SYDVKM. The entire variable domain, with the rest obtained from reference TRBV28 and TRBJ2-7, is as follows: DVKVTQSSRYLVKRTGEKVFLECVQDMDHENMFWYRQDPGLGLRLIYFSYDVKMKEKGDIPEGYSVSREKKERFSLILESASTNQTSMYLCASSGRVLSYEQYFGPGTRLTVT.

V and J are TRBV5-5 and TRBJ2-7; D not certain. Looked up from germline, CDR1 is SGHKS and CDR2 is YYEKEE (reference sequence). V was cut by 1 base and J by 0 bases, with 8 bases left in between. The CDR3 is 14 amino acids. CDR3: CASSLNDYSYEQYF. For the CDR3, the DNA is TGTGCCAGCAGCTTGAATGATTACTCCTACGAGCAGTACTTC.